These 5 T cell receptor beta chains share one sample of origin, sequenced in a study of neoadjuvant anti-PD-1 for oral cavity cancer. Generated by immunoSEQ multiplex PCR, the TCRdb table keeps only in-frame clones and is missing some. The sample has 15,000 to 20,000 clones; under 75% are singletons. Sequences were derived from PBMCs, sampled before nivolumab (anti-PD-1) treatment. The origin of the receptors is a person between 35 and 79 years old with oral cavity squamous cell carcinoma.

The chain is built from TRBV19 and TRBJ2-2, with 8 bases matching TRBD2. CDR1 LNHDA and CDR2 SQIVND come from the germline V gene (reference sequence). V was clipped by 9 bases and J by 4 bases; unmatched bases: 19. There are 18 residues in the CDR3. Written as DNA, the CDR3 is TGTGCCAGCGTAAGTAGTCCCCCGGGGGGGGTTGGCACCGGGGAGCTGTTTTTT. It encodes CASVSSPPGGVGTGELFF.

The rearrangement joins TRBV11-3 to TRBJ1-5; unclear D gene. Germline V gene lookup returns CDR1 SGHNT and CDR2 YENEEA. The CDR3 has 15 residues. Trimming cost V 3 bases and J 0 bases, with 9 bases left between them. The CDR3 is CASSFPRGSNQPQHF. CDR3 nucleotides: TGTGCCAGCAGCTTCCCCCGGGGTAGCAATCAGCCCCAGCATTTT.

The rearrangement joins TRBV9 to TRBJ2-1, with 15 nucleotides matching TRBD2. The V and J ends lost 1 base and 10 bases, in that order; junction bases with no gene match: 6. This CDR3 contains 16 residues. Germline CDR1 SGDLS, CDR2 YYNGEE. CDR3 region: CASSVTGLAGGREQFF. In DNA, the CDR3 is TGTGCCAGCAGCGTAACCGGACTAGCGGGAGGGCGGGAGCAGTTCTTC.

This clone was seen a single time. The rearrangement uses TRBV28 and TRBJ2-1; TRBD2 matches 11 bases. Per the germline V gene, CDR1 is MDHEN and CDR2 is SYDVKM. The J segment lost 2 bases and the V segment lost 5 bases, leaving 2 bases of the junction unmatched. The CDR3 length is 15 residues. The CDR3 region has the DNA TGTGCCAGCAGTCTAGCGGGAGGCACCTACAATGAGCAGTTCTTC. It codes for CASSLAGGTYNEQFF.

The rearrangement uses TRBV10-2 and TRBJ2-7; 7 nucleotides line up with TRBD2. The V gene's germline CDR1 is WSHSY and CDR2 SAAADI. The trim removed 3 bases at V and 3 bases at J, leaving 8 bases unmatched. The CDR3 spans 15 residues. The CDR3 loop is CASSERDYVYYEQYF. Written as DNA, the CDR3 is TGCGCCAGCAGTGAAAGGGACTACGTCTACTACGAGCAGTACTTC.